This T cell receptor (beta chain) comes out of a study of blood T cell repertoires in COVID-19. Study information: The study drew acute and convalescent COVID-19 samples from the United States, Italy and Spain. The cDNA or gDNA used as material had been derived from T cells, B-cell-depleted T cells, or PBMCs.

The V gene lost 2 bases and the J gene lost 7 bases, with 11 bases spanning the gap. The germline gives CDR1 ENHRY, CDR2 SYGVKD. The CDR3 runs 14 residues. As originally analysed: For nucleated cells, counts were estimated from reference gene primer amplification. Libraries were prepared by immunoSEQ multiplex PCR; TCRdb keeps only in-frame clonotypes and omits some of them. V and J calls plus clone size are reproduced from that table; the DNA served to infer D and trimming. There are 200,000 to 250,000 clones in the sample; around three quarters occur only once, and roughly 6.7% lies in the top ten. A few counts support this clone.

The gene calls are TRBV10-3 and TRBJ1-4, with D uncertain. The source material was peripheral blood. This clonotype originated in an older woman with acute or convalescent COVID-19. The CDR3 nucleotides are TGTGCCATCAGTGAGGTGGAGGCAGGTGAAAAACTGTTTTTT. Protein: CAISEVEAGEKLFF.